This T cell receptor (beta chain) was identified during a study of blood T cell repertoires in COVID-19 (dated by TCRdb to about 2020). For the study in its entirety: Samples covering the acute and convalescent phases of COVID-19 were provided by collaborators in the United States, Italy and Spain. The prospective study material was composed of cDNA or gDNA derived from T cells, B-cell-depleted T cells, or PBMCs. Deeply sampled blood TCRbeta repertoires from subjects exposed to, actively infected with, or recovered from COVID-19 were included in the dataset. The repertoires were released in a freely available public database intended as a resource for research on the immune response to SARS-CoV-2. The samples were drawn from the first 160 participants of the ongoing ImmuneRACE study and from 1,254 subjects provided by 6 global collaborators. Nearly every sample came with metadata listing a de-identified subject ID, COVID-19 status, age in years and sex. Where available, HLA class I and class II types were taken from metadata supplied by the sample provider and were not determined by assay-based typing. The paper's findings and limits, for the study overall: Clinical and demographic metadata were provided uncurated, with the amount varying by source and participant.

The collaborating institutions used their own protocols to collect whole blood in K2EDTA tubes. For TCRbeta analysis, collaborator samples were shipped as frozen whole blood, as isolated PBMCs, or as DNA extracted from either sample type. V loses 6 bases of germline sequence and J loses 9 bases, and the interval between the two ends is 15 bases. The CDR1 and CDR2 encoded by the germline V gene are MRHNA and SNTAGT. The CDR3, from cysteine to phenylalanine, totals 13 residues. Only the CDR3 region is kept as DNA, spanning 39 bases read in frame from base 1. The immunoSEQ Assay, a bias-controlled multiplex PCR, was used to amplify TCRbeta CDR3 regions from genomic DNA. Concerning the study's data processing: Within the assay, amplification of reference gene primers was used to estimate how many nucleated cells each sample contained. To quantify the absolute abundance of each unique TCRbeta CDR3 rearrangement, sequence reads were collapsed and filtered. For each sample, productive Simpson clonality was calculated as the square root of Simpson's diversity index across productive rearrangements. In its TCRdb copy, this immuneACCESS table keeps in-frame sequences only and misses some clones. Where compared with another copy, unresolved V genes explain less than half of these, and the others have no known cause. The D gene and trimming were derived from the DNA, and the V and J assignments and clone size from that table. For this sample there are approximately 180,000 clones; about 89% appear just once. The ten largest make up about 2.7% of the sample.

Notes on this clone: No cognate antigen has been identified for it. No qualities accompany the bases; no much larger clone lies one base away.

The sample taken for sequencing was peripheral blood. This sequence uses TRBV6-4 and TRBJ2-1; matching of 5 bases hints at TRBD2 as the D gene. The receptor comes from a man aged 35 to 55 with active or convalescent COVID-19. The nucleotide sequence reads as follows: TGTGCCAGCAGCCGGGATTTAGGTCTTGAGCAGTTCTTC. It codes for CASSRDLGLEQFF.